These 21 T cell receptor beta chains were sequenced from one sample in a study of blood T cells in healthy people across ages. It was with a sample-barcoded 5' primer and a J-beta primer mix that a second PCR of roughly 7 to 12 cycles was run. A single record per CDR3 protein comes from TCRdb applying MiXCR to the 5' RACE reads. The sample contains roughly 500,000 distinct CDR3 sequences, less than 25% of which appear only once. These data are also associated with another study on T cells of mothers and their children.

The sequencing sample was made of blood. The receptor set was obtained from a boy between 10 and 17 years old in good health.

The chain couples TRBV7-2 to TRBJ2-1; TRBD2 is a possible D gene (6 bases). CDR3 length: 16 residues. Per germline, CDR1 SGHTA and CDR2 FQGNSA. Trimming took 2 bases from V and 1 from J, leaving 12 bases between them. The chain's CDR3 is CASSLSLRGSYNEQFF. CDR3 DNA sequence: TGTGCCAGCAGCTTAAGCCTTCGGGGGTCCTACAATGAGCAGTTCTTC.

This clonotype showed up just a few times. The gene calls are TRBV20-1 and TRBJ1-5; the match to TRBD1 covers 10 bases. The J segment lost 5 bases and the V segment lost 2 bases, leaving 6 bases of the junction unmatched. This CDR3 is built from 15 residues. The V gene's germline CDR1 is DFQATT and CDR2 SNEGSKA (reference sequence). CDR3 in amino acids: CSARPDRGLDQPQHF. The CDR3 DNA sequence: TGCAGTGCTAGACCCGACAGGGGGCTGGATCAGCCCCAGCATTTT.

This clonotype was seen only a few times. This chain connects TRBV6-2 or TRBV6-3 to TRBJ2-3; maybe TRBD2 (5 bases). V lost 6 bases and J 8 bases, leaving 12 bases between the germline ends. CDR1 and CDR2 (germline): MNHEY, SVGEGT. The CDR3 consists of 12 residues. The CDR3 DNA follows: TGTGCCAGCAGATCCGCCGGGGTTACGCAGTATTTT. This encodes CASRSAGVTQYF.

This sequence joins TRBV7-2 and TRBJ2-1; D gene unclear. V was shortened by 5 bases and J by 0 bases, with 17 bases between the two germline ends. Germline V lookup: CDR1 SGHTA, CDR2 FQGNSA. This CDR3 is built from 17 residues. CDR3 nucleotide sequence: TGTGCCAGCAGCCTAACCCCTAGGGCCAGCTCCTACAATGAGCAGTTCTTC. Translated: CASSLTPRASSYNEQFF. Full variable domain (remainder filled in from reference TRBV7-2 and TRBJ2-1): GAGVSQSPSNKVTEKGKDVELRCDPISGHTALYWYRQSLGQGLEFLIYFQGNSAPDKSGLPSDRFSAERTGGSVSTLTIQRTQQEDSAVYLCASSLTPRASSYNEQFFGPGTRLTVL.

The chain combines TRBV20-1 with TRBJ2-7; D possibly corresponds to TRBD1 (6 bases). Trimming cost V 4 bases and J 1 base, with 11 bases left between them. The CDR3 sequence is 13 residues long. The germline V gene has CDR1 DFQATT and CDR2 SNEGSKA (reference sequence). CDR3 DNA sequence: TGCAGTGCTATCCGGGACACATCCTACGAGCAGTACTTC. This codes for CSAIRDTSYEQYF.

The chain employs TRBV2 and TRBJ2-5, with TRBD2 matching 9 bases. Germline V lookup: CDR1 SNHLY, CDR2 FYNNEI. This CDR3 has 14 residues. V was clipped by 8 bases and J by 2 bases; unmatched bases: 6. This chain's CDR3 is CASGKAGGQETQYF. CDR3 DNA: TGTGCCAGCGGGAAGGCGGGGGGGCAAGAGACCCAGTACTTC.

The chain uses TRBV4-3 and TRBJ1-4, with D perhaps matching TRBD1 (6 bases). The CDR3 is 17 residues long. Germline CDR1 reads LGHNA; CDR2 reads YSLEER. Trimming cost V 0 bases and J 2 bases, with 13 bases left between them. CDR3 nucleotides: TGCGCCAGCAGCCAAGATCGAGGGGGAGCGACTAATGAAAAACTGTTTTTT. It is translated as CASSQDRGGATNEKLFF.

This clonotype appeared a few times. This sequence joins TRBV3-1 and TRBJ1-5; D is ambiguous. The CDR3 consists of 14 residues. Trimming pared 3 bases from V and 6 bases from J, leaving 12 bases between. Germline CDR1 and CDR2: LGHDT and YNNKEL (reference sequence). CDR3 nucleotides: TGTGCCAGCAGCCAGCCAGGCGTGGGTCAGCCCCAGCATTTT. Translated, it gives CASSQPGVGQPQHF. The full variable domain, rest sourced from reference TRBV3-1 and TRBJ1-5, is DTAVSQTPKYLVTQMGNDKSIKCEQNLGHDTMYWYKQDSKKFLKIMFSYNNKELIINETVPNRFSPKSPDKAHLNLHINSLELGDSAVYFCASSQPGVGQPQHFGDGTRLSIL.

The CDR3, as DNA: TGTGCGAAAGACAGGGTGGGTTCTGGGGCCAACGTCCTGACTTTC. It specifies CAKDRVGSGANVLTF. The chain is built from TRBV28 and TRBJ2-6; 7 bases match TRBD1. Germline CDR1 and CDR2: MDHEN and SYDVKM. The CDR3 is 15 residues long.

The V call is TRBV6-2 or TRBV6-3, the J call TRBJ2-1, with 12 bases fitting TRBD2. Per the germline V gene, CDR1 is MNHEY and CDR2 is SVGEGT. The CDR3 is 14 residues long. The V gene end was trimmed by 9 bases and the J gene end by 6 bases; junction bases not matched to a gene: 6. The CDR3 here is CASLLAGGFNEQFF. The CDR3 DNA follows: TGTGCCAGTCTCCTAGCGGGGGGGTTCAATGAGCAGTTCTTC.

V is TRBV15 and J is TRBJ2-2; possibly TRBD1 for D (6 bases). The CDR3 is 14 amino acids. V dropped 1 base and J dropped 4 bases, with 7 bases sitting between them. Germline CDR1 LNHNV, CDR2 YYDKDF (reference sequence). The chain's CDR3 is CATSRGQATGELFF. In nucleotides, the CDR3 is TGTGCCACCAGCAGAGGACAGGCCACCGGGGAGCTGTTTTTT. The whole variable domain, remainder taken from reference TRBV15 and TRBJ2-2, is DAMVIQNPRYQVTQFGKPVTLSCSQTLNHNVMYWYQQKSSQAPKLLFHYYDKDFNNEADTPDNFQSRRPNTSFCFLDIRSPGLGDTAMYLCATSRGQATGELFFGEGSRLTVL.

The chain employs TRBV7-9 and TRBJ1-1, with TRBD1 matching 7 bases. CDR3 length: 16 residues. Germline CDR1 reads SEHNR; CDR2 reads FQNEAQ (reference sequence). The V and J ends lost 5 bases and 0 bases, in that order; junction bases with no gene match: 9. The CDR3 DNA reads as TGTGCCAGCAGCCCCCGGGACAGAGGCATGAACACTGAAGCTTTCTTT. It encodes CASSPRDRGMNTEAFF. Based on the CDR3 plus reference TRBV7-9 and TRBJ1-1, the full variable domain is DTGVSQNPRHKITKRGQNVTFRCDPISEHNRLYWYRQTLGQGPEFLTYFQNEAQLEKSRLLSDRFSAERPKGSFSTLEIQRTEQGDSAMYLCASSPRDRGMNTEAFFGQGTRLTVV.

This clonotype was observed a handful of times. The chain combines TRBV6-1 with TRBJ2-5, with 10 nucleotides matching TRBD1. Matching the DNA end better, TRBJ2-7 makes the J call doubtful. Germline CDR1 reads MNHNS; CDR2 reads SASEGT. The CDR3 runs 16 residues. The CDR3 here is CASSEVPGQGNYEQYF. In DNA, the CDR3 is TGTGCCAGCAGTGAAGTTCCGGGACAGGGGAACTACGAGCAGTACTTC.

This chain links TRBV27 with TRBJ2-3; the D gene is possibly TRBD2 (5 bases). Germline loops: CDR1 MNHEY, CDR2 SMNVEV (reference sequence). V was pared by 6 bases and J by 10 bases, with 11 bases between. CDR3 size: 11 residues. The DNA of the CDR3 is TGTGCCAGCAGCCATAGCGCTTCGCAGTATTTT. Its protein is CASSHSASQYF.

This chain uses TRBV3-1 with TRBJ2-1, with D possibly being TRBD2 (6 bases). Trimming removed 2 bases from V and 6 bases from J, with 11 bases in between. The CDR3 loop spans 14 amino acids. The germline V gene encodes CDR1 LGHDT and CDR2 YNNKEL (reference sequence). Written as DNA, the CDR3 is TGTGCCAGCAGCCAATACGGGAGTATCAATGAGCAGTTCTTC. Amino acids: CASSQYGSINEQFF.

This clonotype appeared a few times. The chain is built from TRBV4-1 and TRBJ2-7; 15 nucleotides align to TRBD2. The CDR3 covers 16 residues. Germline V gives CDR1 MGHRA, CDR2 YSYEKL. The V segment lost 0 bases and the J segment 7 bases; nucleotides outside the gene matches: 4. The DNA of the CDR3 is TGCGCCAGCAGCCAAGAATCGGGACTAGCGGGAGGTGAGCAGTACTTC. It yields the protein CASSQESGLAGGEQYF.

This chain joins TRBV28 and TRBJ2-7; D might be TRBD1 or TRBD2, each matching 5 bases. Trimming pared 5 bases from V and 1 base from J, leaving 18 bases between. From germline, CDR1 is MDHEN and CDR2 SYDVKM. This CDR3 has 16 residues. The CDR3 sequence is CASSKSRGRPSYEQYF. In DNA form, the CDR3 reads TGTGCCAGCAGTAAAAGCCGGGGACGGCCTTCCTACGAGCAGTACTTC.

The chain couples TRBV30 to TRBJ2-4; 8 nucleotides match TRBD1. V trimming: 0 bases; J trimming: 0 bases; junction bases outside the gene matches: 10. CDR3 length: 18 amino acids. Per the germline V gene, CDR1 is GTSNPN and CDR2 is SVGIG (reference sequence). For the CDR3, the DNA is TGTGCCTGGAGTGTATTTGTACAGGGGGGACTAGCCAAAAACATTCAGTACTTC. This gives the protein CAWSVFVQGGLAKNIQYF.

J is TRBJ2-5 and V is TRBV7-2; unclear D gene. V was cut by 5 bases and J by 6 bases, with 10 bases left in between. This CDR3 region has 12 residues. Germline V gene lookup returns CDR1 SGHTA and CDR2 FQGNSA. In DNA form, the CDR3 reads TGTGCCAGCAGCCCTCTGAGCCAGACCCAGTACTTC. Its translation: CASSPLSQTQYF.

The gene calls are TRBV5-6 and TRBJ2-5; the D gene could be TRBD1 or TRBD2 (5 bases each). Germline V lookup: CDR1 SGHDT, CDR2 YYEEEE. There are 13 residues in the CDR3. V lost 4 bases to trimming and J lost 5 bases, with 12 bases between them. CDR3 in amino acids: CASSQGPIETQYF. CDR3 bases: TGTGCCAGCAGCCAGGGACCTATCGAGACCCAGTACTTC.

This clonotype was picked up a small number of times. The J gene is TRBJ2-3, the V gene TRBV27, with 11 bases matching TRBD2. The CDR3 runs 16 residues. The V gene's germline CDR1 is MNHEY and CDR2 SMNVEV (reference sequence). V trimming: 3 bases; J trimming: 4 bases; junction bases outside the gene matches: 6. The CDR3 loop reads CASSLLAGGPSDTQYF. The CDR3 DNA reads TGTGCCAGCAGTTTGTTAGCGGGGGGGCCTTCAGATACGCAGTATTTT.